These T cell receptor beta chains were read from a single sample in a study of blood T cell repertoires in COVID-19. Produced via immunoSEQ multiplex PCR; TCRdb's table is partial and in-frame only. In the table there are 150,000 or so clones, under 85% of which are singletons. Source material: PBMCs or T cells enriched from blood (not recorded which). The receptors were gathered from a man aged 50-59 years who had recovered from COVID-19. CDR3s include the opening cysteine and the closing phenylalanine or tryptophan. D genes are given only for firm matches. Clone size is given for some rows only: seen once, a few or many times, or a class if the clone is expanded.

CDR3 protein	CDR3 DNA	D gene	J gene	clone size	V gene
CASSLYGGPLHF	TGTGCCAGCAGTTTATACGGGGGACCCCTCCACTTT	NA	TRBJ1-6	NA	TRBV28
CASSLVQTGANVLTF	TGTGCCAGCAGCTTAGTTCAAACTGGGGCCAACGTCCTGACTTTC	NA	TRBJ2-6	NA	TRBV7-9
CASSQYLTGENDEQYF	TGCGCCAGCAGCCAATACCTTACAGGGGAGAACGACGAGCAGTACTTC	TRBD1	TRBJ2-7	once	TRBV5-1
CASSLTGNYGYTF	TGTGCCAGCAGTTTAACAGGGAACTATGGCTACACCTTC	NA	TRBJ1-2	NA	TRBV12-3/TRBV12-4
CASSEGARLAGADTQYF	TGTGCCAGCAGTGAGGGTGCCCGGCTAGCGGGGGCAGATACGCAGTATTTT	TRBD2	TRBJ2-3	NA	TRBV6-4
CASSPDRRIGEAFF	TGTGCCAGCAGCCCCGACAGGAGGATCGGGGAGGCTTTCTTT	NA	TRBJ1-1	NA	TRBV6-5
CASSPQSNSNQPQHF	TGTGCCAGCTCACCACAGAGTAATAGCAATCAGCCCCAGCATTTT	NA	TRBJ1-5	once	TRBV18
CSASNPGGEEQFF	TGCAGTGCTAGTAACCCGGGGGGCGAGGAGCAGTTCTTC	NA	TRBJ2-1	NA	TRBV20-1
CASSIGRGEYEQYF	TGTGCCAGTAGTATAGGCAGGGGCGAGTACGAGCAGTACTTC	NA	TRBJ2-7	NA	TRBV19
CASSEGGGNEQFF	TGCGCCAGCAGTGAGGGGGGGGGCAATGAGCAGTTCTTC	TRBD2	TRBJ2-1	NA	TRBV10-1